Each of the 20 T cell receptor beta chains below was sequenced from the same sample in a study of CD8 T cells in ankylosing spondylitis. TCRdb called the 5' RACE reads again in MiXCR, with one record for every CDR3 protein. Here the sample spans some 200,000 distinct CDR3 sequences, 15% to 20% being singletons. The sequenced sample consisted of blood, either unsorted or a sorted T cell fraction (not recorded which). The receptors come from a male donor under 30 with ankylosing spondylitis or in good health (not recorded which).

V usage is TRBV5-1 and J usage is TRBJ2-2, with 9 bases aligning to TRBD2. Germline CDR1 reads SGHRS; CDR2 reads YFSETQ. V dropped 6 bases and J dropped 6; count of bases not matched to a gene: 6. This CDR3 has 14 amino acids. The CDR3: CASNSGSSAGELFF. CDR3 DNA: TGCGCCAGCAATAGCGGGAGTAGCGCCGGGGAGCTGTTTTTT.

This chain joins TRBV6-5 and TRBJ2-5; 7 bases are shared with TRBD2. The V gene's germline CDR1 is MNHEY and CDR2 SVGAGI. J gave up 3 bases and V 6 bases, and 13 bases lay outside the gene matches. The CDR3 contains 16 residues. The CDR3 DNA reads TGTGCCAGCAGGAGGGAGGGCCTTTTTCCAAAAGAGACCCAGTACTTC. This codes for CASRREGLFPKETQYF.

The CDR3 loop reads CASSESGRGTGELFF. The CDR3 DNA follows: TGCGCCAGCAGTGAGTCCGGCAGGGGCACCGGGGAGCTGTTTTTT. The chain couples TRBV10-2 to TRBJ2-2; TRBD1 is a possible D gene (6 bases). Trimming took 0 bases from V and 4 from J, leaving 9 bases between them. The CDR3 covers 15 residues. CDR1 is WSHSY, CDR2 SAAADI, per germline.

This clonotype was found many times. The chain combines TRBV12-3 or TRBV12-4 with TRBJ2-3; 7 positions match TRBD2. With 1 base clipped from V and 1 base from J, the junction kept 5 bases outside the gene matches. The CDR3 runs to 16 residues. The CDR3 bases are TGTGCCAGCAGTTTAGGCGGCGGGAGTGGCACAGATACGCAGTATTTT. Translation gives CASSLGGGSGTDTQYF.

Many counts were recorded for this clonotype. CDR3 amino acids: CASSRTSGRAYNEQFF. Written as DNA, the CDR3 is TGCGCCAGCAGCAGGACTAGCGGGAGGGCCTACAATGAGCAGTTCTTC. This chain connects TRBV5-1 to TRBJ2-1; the match to TRBD2 covers 15 bases. The CDR3 length is 16 residues. Germline assignment: CDR1 SGHRS and CDR2 YFSETQ. Trimming cost V 4 bases and J 2 bases; bases outside gene matches: 1.

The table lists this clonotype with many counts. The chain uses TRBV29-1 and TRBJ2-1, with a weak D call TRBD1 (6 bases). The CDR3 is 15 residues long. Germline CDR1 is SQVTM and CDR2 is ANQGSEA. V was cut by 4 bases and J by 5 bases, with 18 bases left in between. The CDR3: CSVATWGTSNNEQFF. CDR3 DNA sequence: TGCAGCGTTGCTACTTGGGGGACATCCAACAATGAGCAGTTCTTC.

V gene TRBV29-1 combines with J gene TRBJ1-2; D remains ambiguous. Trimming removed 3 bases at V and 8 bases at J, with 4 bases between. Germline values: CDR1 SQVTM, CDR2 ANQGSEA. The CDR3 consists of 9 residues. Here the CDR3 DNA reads TGCAGCGTTGATGGCGGCTACACCTTC. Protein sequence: CSVDGGYTF. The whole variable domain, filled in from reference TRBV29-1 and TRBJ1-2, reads SAVISQKPSRDICQRGTSLTIQCQVDSQVTMMFWYRQQPGQSLTLIATANQGSEATYESGFVIDKFPISRPNLTFSTLTVSNMSPEDSSIYLCSVDGGYTFGSGTRLTVV.

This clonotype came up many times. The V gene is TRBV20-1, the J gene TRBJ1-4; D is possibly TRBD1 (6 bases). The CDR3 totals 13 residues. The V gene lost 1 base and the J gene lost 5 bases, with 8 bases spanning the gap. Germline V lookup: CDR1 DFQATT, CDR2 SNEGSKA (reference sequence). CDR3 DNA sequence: TGCAGTGCTAGAGGACAGGCGAATGAAAAACTGTTTTTT. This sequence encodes CSARGQANEKLFF.

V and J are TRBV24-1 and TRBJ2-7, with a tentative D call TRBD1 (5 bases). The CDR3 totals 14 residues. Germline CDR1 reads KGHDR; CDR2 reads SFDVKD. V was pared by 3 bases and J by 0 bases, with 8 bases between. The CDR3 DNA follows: TGTGCCACCAGTGATCACAGGAGCTCCTACGAGCAGTACTTC. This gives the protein CATSDHRSSYEQYF.

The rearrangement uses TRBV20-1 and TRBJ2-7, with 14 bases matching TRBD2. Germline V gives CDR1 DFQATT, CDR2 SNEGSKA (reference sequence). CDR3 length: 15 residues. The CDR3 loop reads CSSYPGTSGRSEQYF. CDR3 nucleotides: TGCAGCTCTTACCCGGGGACTAGCGGGAGAAGCGAGCAGTACTTC.

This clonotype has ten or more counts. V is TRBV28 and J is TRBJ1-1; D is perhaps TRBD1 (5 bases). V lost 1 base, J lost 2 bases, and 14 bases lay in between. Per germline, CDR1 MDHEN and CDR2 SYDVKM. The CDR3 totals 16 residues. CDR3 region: CASSLSQGVFNTEAFF. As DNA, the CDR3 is TGTGCCAGCAGTTTATCCCAGGGTGTGTTCAACACTGAAGCTTTCTTT.

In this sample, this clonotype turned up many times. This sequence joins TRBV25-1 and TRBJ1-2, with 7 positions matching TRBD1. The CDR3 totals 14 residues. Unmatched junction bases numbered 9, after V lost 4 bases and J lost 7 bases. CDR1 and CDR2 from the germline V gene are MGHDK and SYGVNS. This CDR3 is CASSGSDRAPGYTF. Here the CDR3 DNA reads TGTGCCAGCAGTGGCTCCGACAGGGCGCCTGGCTACACCTTC.

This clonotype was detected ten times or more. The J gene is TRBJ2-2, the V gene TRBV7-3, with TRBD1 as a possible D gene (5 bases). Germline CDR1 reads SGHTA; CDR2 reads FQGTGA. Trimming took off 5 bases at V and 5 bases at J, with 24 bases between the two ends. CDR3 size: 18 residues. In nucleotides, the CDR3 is TGTGCCAGCAGCATGCTTTCGGGTCTGGGGCCGAGGACCGGGGAGCTGTTTTTT. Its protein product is CASSMLSGLGPRTGELFF. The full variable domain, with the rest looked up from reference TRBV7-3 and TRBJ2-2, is GAGVSQTPSNKVTEKGKYVELRCDPISGHTALYWYRQSLGQGPEFLIYFQGTGAADDSGLPNDRFFAVRPEGSVSTLKIQRTERGDSAVYLCASSMLSGLGPRTGELFFGEGSRLTVL.

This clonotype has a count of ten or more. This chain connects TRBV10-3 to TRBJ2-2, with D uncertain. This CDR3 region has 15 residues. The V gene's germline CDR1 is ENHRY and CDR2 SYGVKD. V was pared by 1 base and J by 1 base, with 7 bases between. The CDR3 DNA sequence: TGTGCCATCAGTGAGTTCACAAAGAACACCGGGGAGCTGTTTTTT. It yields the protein CAISEFTKNTGELFF.

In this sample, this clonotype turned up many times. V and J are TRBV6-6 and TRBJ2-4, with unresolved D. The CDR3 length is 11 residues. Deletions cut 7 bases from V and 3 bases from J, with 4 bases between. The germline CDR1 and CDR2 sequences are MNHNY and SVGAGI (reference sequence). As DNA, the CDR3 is TGTGCCAGCATGGACAAAAACATTCAGTACTTC. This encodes CASMDKNIQYF.

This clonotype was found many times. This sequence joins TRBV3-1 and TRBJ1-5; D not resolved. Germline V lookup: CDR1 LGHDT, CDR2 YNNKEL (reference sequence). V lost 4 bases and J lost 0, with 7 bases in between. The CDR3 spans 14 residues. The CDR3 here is CASSLLYSNQPQHF. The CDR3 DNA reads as TGTGCCAGCAGCCTACTATATAGCAATCAGCCCCAGCATTTT.

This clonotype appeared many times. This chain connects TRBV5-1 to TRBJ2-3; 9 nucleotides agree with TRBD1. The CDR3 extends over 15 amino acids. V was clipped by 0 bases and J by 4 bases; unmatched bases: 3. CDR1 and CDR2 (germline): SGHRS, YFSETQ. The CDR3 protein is CASSLGDRDPDTQYF. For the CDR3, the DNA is TGCGCCAGCAGCTTGGGGGACAGGGATCCAGATACGCAGTATTTT.

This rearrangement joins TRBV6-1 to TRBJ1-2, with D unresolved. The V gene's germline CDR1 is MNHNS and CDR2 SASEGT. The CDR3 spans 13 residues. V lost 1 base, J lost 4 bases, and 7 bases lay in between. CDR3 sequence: CASSEGTIYGYTF. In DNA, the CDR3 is TGTGCCAGCAGTGAAGGTACTATCTATGGCTACACCTTC.

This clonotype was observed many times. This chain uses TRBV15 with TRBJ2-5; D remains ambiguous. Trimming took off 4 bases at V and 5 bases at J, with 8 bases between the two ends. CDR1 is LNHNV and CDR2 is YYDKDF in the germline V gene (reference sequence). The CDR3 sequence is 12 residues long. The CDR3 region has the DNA TGTGCCACCAGCAAAGGCTTGGAGACCCAGTACTTC. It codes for CATSKGLETQYF.

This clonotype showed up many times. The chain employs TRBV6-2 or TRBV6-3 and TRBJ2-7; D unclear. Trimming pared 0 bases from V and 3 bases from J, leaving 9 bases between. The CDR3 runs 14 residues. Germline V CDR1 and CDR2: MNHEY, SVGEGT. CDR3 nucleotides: TGTGCCAGCAGTTACTCGATTTTCCTCTACGAGCAGTACTTC. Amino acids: CASSYSIFLYEQYF.